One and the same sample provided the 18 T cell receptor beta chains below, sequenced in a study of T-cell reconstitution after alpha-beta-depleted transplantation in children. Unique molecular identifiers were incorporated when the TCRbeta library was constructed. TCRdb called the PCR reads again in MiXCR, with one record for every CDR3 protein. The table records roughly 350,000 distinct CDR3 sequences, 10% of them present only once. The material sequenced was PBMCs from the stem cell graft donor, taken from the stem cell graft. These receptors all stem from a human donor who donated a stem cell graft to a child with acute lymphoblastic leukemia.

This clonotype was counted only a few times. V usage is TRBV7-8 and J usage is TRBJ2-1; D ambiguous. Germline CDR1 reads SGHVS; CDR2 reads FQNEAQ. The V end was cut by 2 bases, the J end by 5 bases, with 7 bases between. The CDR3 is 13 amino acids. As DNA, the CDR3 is TGTGCCAGCAGCTTAATGGCCCACAATGAGCAGTTCTTC. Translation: CASSLMAHNEQFF.

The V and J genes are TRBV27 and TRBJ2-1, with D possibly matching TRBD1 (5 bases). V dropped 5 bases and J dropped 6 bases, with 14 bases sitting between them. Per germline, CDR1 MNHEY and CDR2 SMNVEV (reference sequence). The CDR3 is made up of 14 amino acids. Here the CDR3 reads CASSPWGPSNEQFF. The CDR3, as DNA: TGTGCCAGCAGTCCGTGGGGCCCCAGCAATGAGCAGTTCTTC.

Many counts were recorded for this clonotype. CDR3 in DNA: TGTGCCAGCAGCTTGGGGACAGCGGAGACCCAGTACTTC. It specifies CASSLGTAETQYF. The chain couples TRBV5-5 to TRBJ2-5; D is possibly TRBD1 (6 bases). From germline, CDR1 is SGHKS and CDR2 YYEKEE (reference sequence). V gave up 0 bases and J gave up 5 bases, with 8 bases separating them. The CDR3 extends over 13 amino acids.

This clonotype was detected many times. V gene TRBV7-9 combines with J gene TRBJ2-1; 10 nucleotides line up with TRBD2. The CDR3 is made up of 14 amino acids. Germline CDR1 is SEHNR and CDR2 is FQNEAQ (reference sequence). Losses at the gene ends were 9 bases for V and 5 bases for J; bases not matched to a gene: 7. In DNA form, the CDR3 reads TGTGCCAGTCTAGCGGGAGCCCCCAACAATGAGCAGTTCTTC. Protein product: CASLAGAPNNEQFF.

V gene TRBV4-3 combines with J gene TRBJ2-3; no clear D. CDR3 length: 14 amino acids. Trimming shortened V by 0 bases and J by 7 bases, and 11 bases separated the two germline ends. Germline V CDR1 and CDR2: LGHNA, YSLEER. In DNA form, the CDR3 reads TGCGCCAGCAGCCAAGATAAGGGTCCAAATACGCAGTATTTT. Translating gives CASSQDKGPNTQYF.

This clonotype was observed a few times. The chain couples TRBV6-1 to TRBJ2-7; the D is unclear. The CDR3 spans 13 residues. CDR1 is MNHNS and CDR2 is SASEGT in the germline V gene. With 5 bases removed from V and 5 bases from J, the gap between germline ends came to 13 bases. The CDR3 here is CASSKGKPHEQYF. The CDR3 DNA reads TGTGCCAGCAGTAAAGGGAAGCCCCACGAGCAGTACTTC.

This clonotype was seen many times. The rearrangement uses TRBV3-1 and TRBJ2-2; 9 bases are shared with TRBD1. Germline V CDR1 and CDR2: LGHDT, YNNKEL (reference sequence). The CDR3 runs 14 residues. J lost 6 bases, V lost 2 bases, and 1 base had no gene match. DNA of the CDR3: TGTGCCAGCAGCCAAAGACAGGGGGCCGGGGAGCTGTTTTTT. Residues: CASSQRQGAGELFF.

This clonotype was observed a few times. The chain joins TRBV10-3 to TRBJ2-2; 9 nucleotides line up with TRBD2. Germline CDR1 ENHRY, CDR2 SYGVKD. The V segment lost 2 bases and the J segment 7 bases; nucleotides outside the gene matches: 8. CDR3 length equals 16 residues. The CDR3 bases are TGTGCCATCAGTGAGGGGATAGCGGGAGCCATCGGGGAGCTGTTTTTT. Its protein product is CAISEGIAGAIGELFF.

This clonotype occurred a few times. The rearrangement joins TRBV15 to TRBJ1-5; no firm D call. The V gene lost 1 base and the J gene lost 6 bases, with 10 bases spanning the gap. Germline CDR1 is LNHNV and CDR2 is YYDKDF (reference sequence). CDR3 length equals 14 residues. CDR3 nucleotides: TGTGCCACCAGCAGAGGTAGGGTTCTTCAGCCCCAGCATTTT. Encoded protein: CATSRGRVLQPQHF.

As DNA, the CDR3 is TGTGCCAGCAGCTCATACCTAGGTTTCGACGAGCAGTACTTC. This translates into CASSSYLGFDEQYF. This chain uses TRBV7-9 with TRBJ2-7; D not certain. The CDR3 consists of 14 residues. V shed 4 bases and J shed 5 bases, with 15 bases lying between them. Germline V gene lookup returns CDR1 SEHNR and CDR2 FQNEAQ (reference sequence).

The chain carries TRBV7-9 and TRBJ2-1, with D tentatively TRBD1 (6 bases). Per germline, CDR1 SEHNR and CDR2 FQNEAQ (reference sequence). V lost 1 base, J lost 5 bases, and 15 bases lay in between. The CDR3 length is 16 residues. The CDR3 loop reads CASSLGWGRYHNEQFF. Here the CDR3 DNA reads TGTGCCAGCAGCTTAGGTTGGGGGCGCTACCACAATGAGCAGTTCTTC. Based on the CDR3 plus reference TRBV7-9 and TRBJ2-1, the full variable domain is DTGVSQNPRHKITKRGQNVTFRCDPISEHNRLYWYRQTLGQGPEFLTYFQNEAQLEKSRLLSDRFSAERPKGSFSTLEIQRTEQGDSAMYLCASSLGWGRYHNEQFFGPGTRLTVL.

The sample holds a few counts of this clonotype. The CDR3: CASSLVLAGELFF. CDR3 nucleotide sequence: TGTGCCAGCAGCTTAGTACTGGCCGGGGAGCTGTTTTTT. The chain recombines TRBV11-2 with TRBJ2-2; D ambiguous. CDR1 SGHAT and CDR2 FQNNGV come from the germline V gene. With 1 base removed from V and 6 bases from J, the gap between germline ends came to 6 bases. CDR3 length equals 13 residues. The variable domain in full, completed from reference TRBV11-2 and TRBJ2-2, reads EAGVAQSPRYKIIEKRQSVAFWCNPISGHATLYWYQQILGQGPKLLIQFQNNGVVDDSQLPKDRFSAERLKGVDSTLKIQPAKLEDSAVYLCASSLVLAGELFFGEGSRLTVL.

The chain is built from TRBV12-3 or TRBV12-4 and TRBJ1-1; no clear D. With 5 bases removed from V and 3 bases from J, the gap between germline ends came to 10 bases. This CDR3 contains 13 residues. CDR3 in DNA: TGTGCCAGCAGTCCCCTTAGCTACACTGAAGCTTTCTTT. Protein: CASSPLSYTEAFF.

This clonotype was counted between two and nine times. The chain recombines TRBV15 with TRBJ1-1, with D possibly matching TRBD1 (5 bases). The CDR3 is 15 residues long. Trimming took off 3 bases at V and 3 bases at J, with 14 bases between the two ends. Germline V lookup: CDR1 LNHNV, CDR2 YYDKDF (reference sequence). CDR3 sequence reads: CATSSVDPGDTEAFF. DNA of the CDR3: TGTGCCACCAGCAGTGTCGATCCGGGGGACACTGAAGCTTTCTTT.

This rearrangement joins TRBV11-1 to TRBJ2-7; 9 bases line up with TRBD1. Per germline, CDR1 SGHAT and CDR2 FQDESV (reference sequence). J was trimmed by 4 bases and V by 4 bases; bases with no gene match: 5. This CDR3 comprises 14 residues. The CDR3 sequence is CASSSRDRAYEQYF. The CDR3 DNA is TGTGCCAGCAGCTCTCGGGACAGGGCATACGAGCAGTACTTC.

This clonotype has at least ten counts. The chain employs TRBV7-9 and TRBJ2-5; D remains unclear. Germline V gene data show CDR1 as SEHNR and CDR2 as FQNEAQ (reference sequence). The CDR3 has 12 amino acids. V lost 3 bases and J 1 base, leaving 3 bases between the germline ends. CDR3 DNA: TGTGCCAGCAGCTTTAGCCAAGAGACCCAGTACTTC. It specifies CASSFSQETQYF.

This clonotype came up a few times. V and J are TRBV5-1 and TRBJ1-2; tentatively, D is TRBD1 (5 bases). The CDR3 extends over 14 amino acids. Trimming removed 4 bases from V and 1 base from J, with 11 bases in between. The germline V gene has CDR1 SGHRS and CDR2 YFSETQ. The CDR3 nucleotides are TGCGCCAGCAGCGACAGCACCTTTAACTATGGCTACACCTTC. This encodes CASSDSTFNYGYTF.

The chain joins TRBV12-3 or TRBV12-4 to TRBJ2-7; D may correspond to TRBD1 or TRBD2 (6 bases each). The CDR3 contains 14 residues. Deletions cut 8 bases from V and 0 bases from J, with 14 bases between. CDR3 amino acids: CASSGGPSSYEQYF. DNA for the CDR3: TGTGCCAGCTCCGGGGGCCCGAGCTCCTACGAGCAGTACTTC.